This TCR beta chain was sequenced in a study of blood T cell repertoires in COVID-19 (dated by TCRdb to the early 2020s). Turning to the overall study: The collaborator samples originated in the United States, Italy and Spain and spanned the acute and convalescent phases of COVID-19. The material from the prospective study consisted of cDNA or gDNA derived from T cells, B-cell-depleted T cells, or PBMCs. Subjects who had been exposed to COVID-19, were actively infected with it, or had recovered from it provided the deeply sampled blood TCRbeta repertoires that made up the dataset. The repertoires were made available in a free public database intended to serve as a resource for research on the immune response to SARS-CoV-2. The samples were drawn from the first 160 participants of the ongoing ImmuneRACE study and from 1,254 subjects provided by 6 global collaborators. The sample metadata nearly always contained a de-identified subject ID, COVID-19 status, age in years and sex. HLA class I and class II types, where available, came from metadata supplied by the sample provider rather than from assay-based typing.

The research as a whole found: The quantity of clinical and demographic metadata differed by source and by participant and was supplied without curation.

The collaborating institutions used their own protocols to collect whole blood in K2EDTA tubes. For TCRbeta analysis, collaborators shipped samples as frozen whole blood, isolated PBMCs, or DNA extracted from either of those sample types. CDR1 SNHLY and CDR2 FYNNEI were looked up in the germline V gene. The CDR3 numbers 12 residues from cysteine through phenylalanine. Left in the record is the CDR3 DNA by itself, 36 bases read in frame from the first base. From V the trimming removes 4 bases and from J it removes 9 bases, while the gene matches leave 0 bases of the junction unaccounted for. TCRbeta CDR3 regions were amplified from genomic DNA using the immunoSEQ Assay, a bias-controlled multiplex PCR. In the authors' own workflow: Within the assay, amplification of reference gene primers was used to estimate how many nucleated cells each sample contained. To quantify the absolute abundance of each unique TCRbeta CDR3 rearrangement, sequence reads were collapsed and filtered. For each sample, productive Simpson clonality was calculated by taking the square root of Simpson's diversity index across productive rearrangements. The table was pulled from immuneACCESS by TCRdb, which kept in-frame rearrangements only. Such tables lose some clones; where checked, under half of the loss comes from unresolved V genes, and the rest has no known cause. V, J and clone size reflect that table, while D and trimming were determined from the DNA. Recorded for this sample are tens of thousands of clones; over 75% of them occurred a single time. Approximately 45% of the sample is in the top ten clones.

About this clone itself: There is no known antigen for this receptor. Nothing much larger sits one base from this clone, and base qualities are not available.

The V and J genes are TRBV2 and TRBJ2-1; 10 nucleotides in the junction match TRBD1. This TCR was sampled from a human donor in a cohort sampled during active COVID-19. The sequenced sample consisted of peripheral blood. In nucleotide form, the sequence is TGTGCCAGCAGTGGGACAGGGGGTGAGCAGTTCTTC. Protein translation: CASSGTGGEQFF.